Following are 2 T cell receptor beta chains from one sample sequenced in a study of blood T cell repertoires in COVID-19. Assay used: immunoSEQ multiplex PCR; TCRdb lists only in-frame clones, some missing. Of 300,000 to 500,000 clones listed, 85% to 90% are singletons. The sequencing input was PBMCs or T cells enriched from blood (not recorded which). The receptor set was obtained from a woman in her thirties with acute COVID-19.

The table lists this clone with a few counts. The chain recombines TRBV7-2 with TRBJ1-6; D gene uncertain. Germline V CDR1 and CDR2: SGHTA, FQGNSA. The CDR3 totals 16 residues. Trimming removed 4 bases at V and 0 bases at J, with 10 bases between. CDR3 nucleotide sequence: TGTGCCAGCAGCTCTCTCGGGAGCTCCTATAATTCACCCCTCCACTTT. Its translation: CASSSLGSSYNSPLHF.

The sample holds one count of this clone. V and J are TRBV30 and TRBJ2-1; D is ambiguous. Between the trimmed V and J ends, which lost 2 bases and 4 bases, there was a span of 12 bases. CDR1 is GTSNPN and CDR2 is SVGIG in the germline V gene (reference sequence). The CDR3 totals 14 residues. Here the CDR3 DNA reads TGTGCCTGGAGTATCGGTAAACGGTACAATGAGCAGTTCTTC. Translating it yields CAWSIGKRYNEQFF. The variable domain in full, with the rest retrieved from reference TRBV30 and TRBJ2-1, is SQTIHQWPATLVQPVGSPLSLECTVEGTSNPNLYWYRQAAGRGLQLLFYSVGIGQISSEVPQNLSASRPQDRQFILSSKKLLLSDSGFYLCAWSIGKRYNEQFFGPGTRLTVL.